Below are 21 T cell receptor beta chains sequenced from a single sample in a study of cytomegalovirus exposure and HLA in healthy donors. The PCR contained 60 Vbeta and 13 Jbeta primers. The data were produced by immunoSEQ multiplex PCR, yet TCRdb's version contains in-frame clones alone and is incomplete. The sample has over 120,000 clones, and its top ten clones hold 0.8% to 1%. Specimen: PBMCs. These receptors were taken from a male donor in good health and CMV-seronegative.

V and J are TRBV5-4 and TRBJ1-6; D perhaps matches TRBD1 (6 bases). The V end was cut by 1 base, the J end by 8 bases, with 16 bases between. CDR3 length: 16 amino acids. The germline V gene encodes CDR1 SGHNT and CDR2 YYREEE (reference sequence). Written as DNA, the CDR3 is TGTGCCAGCAGCTTGATAGGAGTGACAGGAGATTCACCCCTCCACTTT. It encodes CASSLIGVTGDSPLHF. Variable domain in full (rest from reference TRBV5-4 and TRBJ1-6): ETGVTQSPTHLIKTRGQQVTLRCSSQSGHNTVSWYQQALGQGPQFIFQYYREEENGRGNFPPRFSGLQFPNYSSELNVNALELDDSALYLCASSLIGVTGDSPLHFGNGTRLTVT.

The rearrangement links TRBV14 to TRBJ1-3, with D unresolved. Germline V gene lookup returns CDR1 SGHDN and CDR2 FVKESK. CDR3 length: 16 amino acids. V was cut by 5 bases and J by 4 bases, with 18 bases left in between. The DNA of the CDR3 is TGTGCCAGCAGCGAGCAGAGGGTGCAGCGGGGAAACACCATATATTTT. It specifies CASSEQRVQRGNTIYF. Looking up the rest from reference TRBV14 and TRBJ1-3 gives the full variable domain: EAGVTQFPSHSVIEKGQTVTLRCDPISGHDNLYWYRRVMGKEIKFLLHFVKESKQDESGMPNNRFLAERTGGTYSTLKVQPAELEDSGVYFCASSEQRVQRGNTIYFGEGSWLTVV.

The rearrangement uses TRBV14 and TRBJ2-7; unclear D gene. Looked up from germline, CDR1 is SGHDN and CDR2 is FVKESK. V was trimmed by 4 bases and J by 5 bases, leaving 21 bases between them. The CDR3 spans 16 residues. The CDR3: CASSLGRQVVPHEQYF. CDR3 nucleotides: TGTGCCAGCAGCCTAGGTCGTCAGGTAGTGCCCCACGAGCAGTACTTC.

The rearrangement joins TRBV4-2 to TRBJ1-1, with 8 bases fitting TRBD1. Unmatched junction bases numbered 3, after V lost 3 bases and J lost 0 bases. This CDR3 spans 15 amino acids. Germline-derived CDR1 and CDR2 are LGHNA and YNFKEQ. The CDR3 DNA reads as TGTGCCAGCAGCCACCAGGGGGCAATGAACACTGAAGCTTTCTTT. It translates to CASSHQGAMNTEAFF.

This chain joins TRBV9 and TRBJ2-2; 8 bases are shared with TRBD2. J lost 4 bases, V lost 6 bases, and 8 bases had no gene match. The CDR3 length is 15 residues. The V gene's germline CDR1 is SGDLS and CDR2 YYNGEE. The CDR3 region has the DNA TGTGCCAGCAACGATCGGGAGGGAATCACCGGGGAGCTGTTTTTT. It codes for CASNDREGITGELFF.

The genes are TRBV5-4 and TRBJ1-2; D may be TRBD1 (5 bases). Trimming cost V 0 bases and J 6 bases, with 9 bases left between them. Germline V gives CDR1 SGHNT, CDR2 YYREEE (reference sequence). CDR3 length: 13 amino acids. The CDR3, as DNA: TGTGCCAGCAGCTTGGCCAGGGAAGATGGCTACACCTTC. Protein: CASSLAREDGYTF.

The chain has TRBV4-1 and TRBJ1-4; D is unresolved. The CDR3 is 15 amino acids. CDR1 is MGHRA, CDR2 YSYEKL, per germline. Trimming pared 0 bases from V and 11 bases from J, leaving 16 bases between. CDR3 in amino acids: CASSQDLSPGLKLFF. CDR3 in DNA: TGCGCCAGCAGCCAAGATCTCAGCCCAGGTTTGAAACTGTTTTTT.

The chain has TRBV7-8 and TRBJ1-5; 7 bases are a match to TRBD1. The germline gives CDR1 SGHVS, CDR2 FQNEAQ. This CDR3 comprises 15 residues. V lost 1 base and J lost 4; bases outside the gene matches: 4. CDR3 sequence: CASSLEEGANQPQHF. CDR3 in DNA: TGTGCCAGCAGCTTAGAAGAGGGGGCGAATCAGCCCCAGCATTTT.

This chain uses TRBV27 with TRBJ2-2; TRBD1 aligns across 11 bases. With 5 bases clipped from V and 6 bases from J, the junction kept 5 bases outside the gene matches. The CDR3 runs 15 residues. Germline CDR1 is MNHEY and CDR2 is SMNVEV (reference sequence). The CDR3 here is CASSRGTGGAGELFF. CDR3 in DNA: TGTGCCAGCAGTCGGGGGACAGGGGGTGCCGGGGAGCTGTTTTTT.

This chain connects TRBV12-5 to TRBJ1-1, with D uncertain. V was pared by 1 base and J by 3 bases, with 24 bases between. CDR1 and CDR2 from the germline V gene are LGHNT and FRNRAP. There are 19 residues in the CDR3. The CDR3 is CASGLALLRTRTPHTEAFF. CDR3 DNA sequence: TGTGCTAGTGGTTTGGCCCTCCTACGGACTAGAACCCCCCACACTGAAGCTTTCTTT.

The chain joins TRBV19 to TRBJ1-1; D might be TRBD1 (6 bases). V lost 6 bases and J lost 7, with 9 bases in between. CDR1 and CDR2 (germline): LNHDA, SQIVND (reference sequence). The CDR3 is made up of 11 amino acids. The DNA for the CDR3 is TGTGCCAGTAGGAGGACAGTTGAAGCTTTCTTT. As protein: CASRRTVEAFF.

V and J are TRBV7-8 and TRBJ1-2, with 7 bases that match TRBD1. CDR3 length: 14 residues. The V gene's germline CDR1 is SGHVS and CDR2 FQNEAQ. Trimming cost V 5 bases and J 3 bases; bases outside gene matches: 6. This chain's CDR3 is CASSEAGGYYGYTF. DNA for the CDR3: TGTGCCAGCAGCGAAGCAGGGGGTTACTATGGCTACACCTTC.

The gene calls are TRBV5-5 and TRBJ1-5; a possible D gene is TRBD1 (6 bases). In germline, CDR1 is SGHKS, CDR2 YYEKEE (reference sequence). This CDR3 is 16 amino acids long. V shed 4 bases and J shed 6 bases, with 20 bases lying between them. The CDR3 sequence is CASSPRGGDVSQPQHF. Here the CDR3 DNA reads TGTGCCAGCAGCCCAAGGGGGGGGGATGTGAGTCAGCCCCAGCATTTT.

This chain joins TRBV6-6 and TRBJ1-2, with D possibly matching TRBD1 (6 bases). Germline lookup yields CDR1 MNHNY and CDR2 SVGAGI (reference sequence). The V end lost 10 bases, the J end lost 8 bases, and 14 bases lay between the germline ends. There are 11 residues in the CDR3. CDR3 sequence: CATPGVGGYTF. CDR3 DNA sequence: TGTGCCACCCCAGGGGTCGGCGGCTACACCTTC.

The chain joins TRBV5-1 to TRBJ2-2; D is uncertain. V was shortened by 2 bases and J by 6 bases, with 2 bases between the two germline ends. CDR3 length: 11 residues. Germline CDR1 reads SGHRS; CDR2 reads YFSETQ. For the CDR3, the DNA is TGCGCCAGCAGCTTCTCCGGGGAGCTGTTTTTT. It yields the protein CASSFSGELFF. Filled out from reference TRBV5-1 and TRBJ2-2, the complete variable domain reads KAGVTQTPRYLIKTRGQQVTLSCSPISGHRSVSWYQQTPGQGLQFLFEYFSETQRNKGNFPGRFSGRQFSNSRSEMNVSTLELGDSALYLCASSFSGELFFGEGSRLTVL.

This chain joins TRBV5-6 and TRBJ2-1; TRBD2 matches at 12 bases. The CDR3 runs to 15 residues. The J segment lost 8 bases and the V segment lost 0 bases, leaving 3 bases of the junction unmatched. The germline gives CDR1 SGHDT, CDR2 YYEEEE. The CDR3 DNA reads TGTGCCAGCAGCTTGGGGCTAGCGGGAGGGGATGAGCAGTTCTTC. Amino acids: CASSLGLAGGDEQFF.

This rearrangement joins TRBV6-1 to TRBJ1-1; 7 bases match TRBD1. This CDR3 has 13 amino acids. Germline V CDR1 and CDR2: MNHNS, SASEGT. The ends lost 4 bases at V and 9 bases at J; junction bases unmatched: 8. The CDR3 DNA follows: TGTGCCAGCAGTGCCGGGACAGCTGAACAAGCTTTCTTT. As protein: CASSAGTAEQAFF.

The rearrangement joins TRBV19 to TRBJ2-5; perhaps TRBD1 as D (6 bases). This CDR3 contains 14 residues. The germline gives CDR1 LNHDA, CDR2 SQIVND (reference sequence). The V end was cut by 3 bases, the J end by 4 bases, with 12 bases between. In nucleotides, the CDR3 is TGTGCCAGTAGTATGGACAGATGGGGAGAGACCCAGTACTTC. Amino acid sequence: CASSMDRWGETQYF.

The chain combines TRBV30 with TRBJ1-1; D is possibly TRBD1 (5 bases). The germline V gene has CDR1 GTSNPN and CDR2 SVGIG (reference sequence). This CDR3 region has 14 residues. The germline V and J ends were trimmed by 4 bases and 0 bases, with 12 bases remaining between them. DNA for the CDR3: TGTGCCTGGAACTCTGACAGCATGAACACTGAAGCTTTCTTT. Protein sequence: CAWNSDSMNTEAFF. Full variable domain (remainder filled in from reference TRBV30 and TRBJ1-1): SQTIHQWPATLVQPVGSPLSLECTVEGTSNPNLYWYRQAAGRGLQLLFYSVGIGQISSEVPQNLSASRPQDRQFILSSKKLLLSDSGFYLCAWNSDSMNTEAFFGQGTRLTVV.

The genes are TRBV5-6 and TRBJ2-7; 14 bases line up with TRBD2. Germline V gives CDR1 SGHDT, CDR2 YYEEEE. V lost 4 bases to trimming and J lost 6 bases; unmatched junction nucleotides: 6. This CDR3 region has 15 residues. The CDR3 DNA reads TGTGCCAGCAGCCCTAAGGGACTAGCGGGGGTCGAGCAGTACTTC. It yields the protein CASSPKGLAGVEQYF.

The chain couples TRBV5-1 to TRBJ1-3; possibly TRBD1 for D (6 bases). This CDR3 is 15 amino acids long. The V end lost 4 bases, the J end lost 4 bases, and 15 bases lay between the germline ends. CDR1 and CDR2 from the germline V gene are SGHRS and YFSETQ. In nucleotides, the CDR3 is TGCGCCAGCAGCCCCAGGGGAGGGAGCGGAAACACCATATATTTT. Residues: CASSPRGGSGNTIYF.